Presented here are 29 T cell receptor beta chains from one specimen sequenced in a study of control samples from healthy donors and cancer patients. Repertoires were generated with immunoSEQ multiplex PCR, while TCRdb's copy carries only in-frame clones and drops some. The repertoire includes tens of thousands of clones, 87% of them detected once, and around an eighth sits in the top ten. The specimen sequenced was PBMCs. The receptors stem from a man aged 55 to 70 with head and neck cancer.

This clone was observed once. The chain is built from TRBV10-3 and TRBJ2-3; D unresolved. Trimming removed 6 bases from V and 3 bases from J, with 10 bases in between. This CDR3 has 13 residues. Germline V gene sequence: CDR1 ENHRY, CDR2 SYGVKD. CDR3 protein: CAIRETGTDTQYF. For the CDR3, the DNA is TGTGCCATCAGGGAGACGGGTACAGATACGCAGTATTTT.

V and J are TRBV4-1 and TRBJ2-1; 7 bases align to TRBD1. CDR1 and CDR2 from the germline V gene are MGHRA and YSYEKL. With V trimmed by 0 bases and J by 7 bases, 15 bases remained unmatched. CDR3 length: 18 residues. CDR3 sequence (DNA): TGCGCCAGCAGCCAAGATGATGGGTTCCGACAGGGTAGGAATGAGCAGTTCTTC. Translating it yields CASSQDDGFRQGRNEQFF.

This clone was seen just once. The chain joins TRBV18 to TRBJ2-1; TRBD1 agrees at 7 bases. The germline CDR1 and CDR2 sequences are KGHSH and LQKENI. The CDR3 runs to 15 residues. V trimming: 3 bases; J trimming: 9 bases; junction bases outside the gene matches: 11. CDR3 coding DNA: TGTGCCAGCTCACCTCGCGTCGGACAGGCGGGTGAGCAGTTCTTC. Amino acid sequence: CASSPRVGQAGEQFF.

The V call is TRBV11-3, the J call TRBJ2-2; 8 nucleotides line up with TRBD1. Germline V gene data show CDR1 as SGHNT and CDR2 as YENEEA. Trimming removed 2 bases from V and 7 bases from J; junction bases left unmatched: 3. This CDR3 region has 14 residues. As DNA, the CDR3 is TGTGCCAGCAGCTTACTGACAGGGGTCGGGGAGCTGTTTTTT. Translating it yields CASSLLTGVGELFF.

V and J are TRBV3-1 (or the pseudogene TRBV3-2) and TRBJ1-2, with 7 bases lining up with TRBD1. In germline, CDR1 is LGHDT, CDR2 YNNKEL (reference sequence). This CDR3 has 15 residues. J gave up 1 base and V 5 bases, and 7 bases lay outside the gene matches. CDR3 sequence (DNA): TGTGCCAGCAGCATACAGACAGGGAGTAACTATGGCTACACCTTC. Protein: CASSIQTGSNYGYTF.

The chain carries TRBV6-5 and TRBJ2-7; TRBD1 agrees at 9 bases. The CDR3 has 15 amino acids. The germline V gene encodes CDR1 MNHEY and CDR2 SVGAGI. The V and J ends lost 5 bases and 1 base, in that order; junction bases with no gene match: 6. The CDR3 nucleotides read TGTGCCAGCAGTCATCCCGGGACAGGGTCCTACGAGCAGTACTTC. Translating gives CASSHPGTGSYEQYF.

The chain uses TRBV19 and TRBJ1-2; 11 positions match TRBD1. The CDR3 is made up of 17 amino acids. V gave up 5 bases and J gave up 0 bases; unmatched junction bases: 8. Looked up from germline, CDR1 is LNHDA and CDR2 is SQIVND (reference sequence). The CDR3 reads CASSSRTGGSSNYGYTF. For the CDR3, the DNA is TGTGCCAGTAGTTCTCGGACAGGGGGCTCGTCTAACTATGGCTACACCTTC. Supplemented by reference TRBV19 and TRBJ1-2, the full variable domain reads DGGITQSPKYLFRKEGQNVTLSCEQNLNHDAMYWYRQDPGQGLRLIYYSQIVNDFQKGDIAEGYSVSREKKESFPLTVTSAQKNPTAFYLCASSSRTGGSSNYGYTFGSGTRLTVV.

The chain links TRBV4-1 to TRBJ2-5, with 10 bases fitting TRBD1. CDR1 MGHRA and CDR2 YSYEKL come from the germline V gene. The CDR3 totals 16 residues. The junction had 8 bases not matched to a gene; V was cut back by 3 bases and J by 4 bases. The CDR3 protein is CASSQDPGQGRETQYF. CDR3 nucleotide sequence: TGCGCCAGCAGCCAGGATCCGGGACAGGGGAGAGAGACCCAGTACTTC.

V is TRBV5-6 and J is TRBJ2-1; 7 bases align to TRBD1. V gave up 4 bases and J gave up 0 bases; unmatched junction bases: 10. Germline-derived CDR1 and CDR2 are SGHDT and YYEEEE. The CDR3 covers 17 residues. The CDR3 DNA follows: TGTGCCAGCAGCCCCACTCAGACAGGGAACTCCTACAATGAGCAGTTCTTC. Translating it yields CASSPTQTGNSYNEQFF.

V is TRBV7-2 and J is TRBJ2-2; D possibly corresponds to TRBD1 (5 bases). The germline V gene has CDR1 SGHTA and CDR2 FQGNSA. This CDR3 spans 15 amino acids. The V end was cut by 1 base, the J end by 7 bases, with 13 bases between. The CDR3 reads CASSLVKGSGGELFF. The CDR3 DNA follows: TGTGCCAGCAGCTTAGTTAAGGGGTCCGGCGGGGAGCTGTTTTTT.

This clone was observed a single time. The chain links TRBV19 to TRBJ2-7; no reliable D call. V lost 3 bases to trimming and J lost 3 bases, with 15 bases between them. The CDR3 contains 15 residues. Germline CDR1 LNHDA, CDR2 SQIVND (reference sequence). CDR3 sequence reads: CASSISLQGNYEQYF. CDR3 coding DNA: TGTGCCAGTAGTATCAGCCTGCAAGGGAACTACGAGCAGTACTTC.

This clone has more than one count but fewer than ten. The chain carries TRBV6-5 and TRBJ1-6, with a weak D call TRBD1 (5 bases). Germline assignment: CDR1 MNHEY and CDR2 SVGAGI. The CDR3 consists of 15 residues. Trimming left V 7 bases short and J 4 bases short, with 14 bases between. In DNA form, the CDR3 reads TGTGCCAGCAATCCCGAGGGGCAGTATAATTCACCCCTCCACTTT. This encodes CASNPEGQYNSPLHF.

This clone was recorded only once. V is TRBV11-3 and J is TRBJ1-6; unclear D gene. This CDR3 region has 13 residues. Trimming left V 3 bases short and J 7 bases short, with 7 bases between. Germline V gene sequence: CDR1 SGHNT, CDR2 YENEEA. The CDR3 DNA reads as TGTGCCAGCAGCTTGGAACAGAATTCACCCCTCCACTTT. This translates into CASSLEQNSPLHF.

The genes are TRBV18 and TRBJ1-5; tentatively, D is TRBD1 (5 bases). This CDR3 has 13 residues. Germline lookup yields CDR1 KGHSH and CDR2 LQKENI. V dropped 10 bases and J dropped 4 bases, with 14 bases sitting between them. The CDR3 DNA reads as TGTGCCACCCAACAGGAGAGGAATCAGCCCCAGCATTTT. Translating gives CATQQERNQPQHF.

CDR3 DNA: TGTGCCAGTAGTCTCCGACAGGGGAGTCAGTATTTT. It codes for CASSLRQGSQYF. The V gene is TRBV19, the J gene TRBJ2-3; 8 nucleotides align to TRBD1. The ends lost 5 bases at V and 12 bases at J; junction bases unmatched: 7. CDR3 length equals 12 residues. The V gene's germline CDR1 is LNHDA and CDR2 SQIVND (reference sequence).

CDR3 nucleotide sequence: TGTGCCAGCAGCCCCCCCCGGAGGACTAGCGGGAGCGATGAGCAGTTCTTC. Translated: CASSPPRRTSGSDEQFF. V and J are TRBV4-2 and TRBJ2-1, with 13 bases lining up with TRBD2. CDR3 size: 17 residues. V lost 4 bases and J lost 8; bases outside the gene matches: 11. Germline CDR1 reads LGHNA; CDR2 reads YNFKEQ.

This chain uses TRBV9 with TRBJ2-1; possibly TRBD1 for D (6 bases). The CDR3 runs to 15 residues. From germline, CDR1 is SGDLS and CDR2 YYNGEE. V lost 1 base and J 0 bases, leaving 8 bases between the germline ends. Here the CDR3 reads CASSVRGGSYNEQFF. The CDR3, as DNA: TGTGCCAGCAGCGTAAGAGGGGGCTCCTACAATGAGCAGTTCTTC.

J is TRBJ1-4 and V is TRBV12-3 or TRBV12-4, with TRBD1 identical over 10 bases. After removal of 10 bases from V and 7 bases from J, the junction contained 3 bases not matched to a gene. The CDR3 totals 12 residues. The CDR3 is CATGQGSEKLFF. The CDR3 region has the DNA TGTGCCACGGGACAGGGGAGTGAAAAACTGTTTTTT.

The table lists this clone with a few counts. The V gene is TRBV7-9, the J gene TRBJ1-6; D is unresolved. The ends were cut back, 6 bases at V and 7 bases at J, with 10 bases in the middle. The CDR3 is 13 residues long. From germline, CDR1 is SEHNR and CDR2 FQNEAQ (reference sequence). CDR3 nucleotide sequence: TGTGCCAGCAGTCCAGACGGGAATTCACCCCTCCACTTT. Translation: CASSPDGNSPLHF. The whole variable domain, remainder taken from reference TRBV7-9 and TRBJ1-6, is DTGVSQNPRHKITKRGQNVTFRCDPISEHNRLYWYRQTLGQGPEFLTYFQNEAQLEKSRLLSDRFSAERPKGSFSTLEIQRTEQGDSAMYLCASSPDGNSPLHFGNGTRLTVT.

The V call is TRBV7-3, the J call TRBJ1-2; D unresolved. Looked up from germline, CDR1 is SGHTA and CDR2 is FQGTGA. This CDR3 is 14 amino acids long. Trimming cost V 9 bases and J 1 base, with 15 bases left between them. In DNA form, the CDR3 reads TGTGCCAGGGATGTTGATAGGAGTAACTATGGCTACACCTTC. Residues: CARDVDRSNYGYTF.

The V call is TRBV7-9, the J call TRBJ1-4; the D gene is possibly TRBD1 (5 bases). Germline lookup yields CDR1 SEHNR and CDR2 FQNEAQ (reference sequence). This CDR3 has 17 amino acids. With 2 bases removed from V and 0 bases from J, the gap between germline ends came to 13 bases. The CDR3 spells CASSLRGRATTNEKLFF. CDR3 bases: TGTGCCAGCAGCTTACGGGGCAGGGCCACAACTAATGAAAAACTGTTTTTT.

The chain employs TRBV4-3 and TRBJ2-1; possibly TRBD2 for D (6 bases). Trimming took 0 bases from V and 0 from J, leaving 21 bases between them. From germline, CDR1 is LGHNA and CDR2 YSLEER. The CDR3 has 20 amino acids. The CDR3 DNA is TGCGCCAGCAGCCAAGAGTGGGGGACTTCTCTCCTCAGCTCCTACAATGAGCAGTTCTTC. Its protein product is CASSQEWGTSLLSSYNEQFF.

The V and J genes are TRBV27 and TRBJ1-4, with D perhaps matching TRBD1 (5 bases). In germline, CDR1 is MNHEY, CDR2 SMNVEV (reference sequence). This CDR3 spans 13 amino acids. V lost 7 bases and J lost 5, with 11 bases in between. This CDR3 is CASKGTVNEKLFF. The DNA for the CDR3 is TGTGCCAGCAAGGGGACGGTAAATGAAAAACTGTTTTTT.

The genes are TRBV5-8 and TRBJ2-7, with D maybe TRBD1 (6 bases). Germline values: CDR1 SGHTS, CDR2 YDEGEE. This CDR3 region has 17 residues. V dropped 0 bases and J dropped 2 bases, with 18 bases sitting between them. CDR3 coding DNA: TGTGCCAGCAGCTTGGTGGGATACAGGGTTGGTACCTACGAGCAGTACTTC. Residues: CASSLVGYRVGTYEQYF.

CDR3 bases: TGTGCCAGCAGCCCGGGACCTGGACAGGGAGTGAAGTACAATGAGCAGTTCTTC. Translation gives CASSPGPGQGVKYNEQFF. This chain links TRBV14 with TRBJ2-1; 8 nucleotides align to TRBD1. With 4 bases clipped from V and 4 bases from J, the junction kept 15 bases outside the gene matches. Germline V gene sequence: CDR1 SGHDN, CDR2 FVKESK. The CDR3 loop spans 18 amino acids.

This sequence joins TRBV9 and TRBJ2-3; D gene uncertain. The CDR3 runs 15 residues. Per the germline V gene, CDR1 is SGDLS and CDR2 is YYNGEE. Deletions cut 0 bases from V and 0 bases from J, with 8 bases between. The CDR3 DNA reads TGTGCCAGCAGCGTAGGTAGCAGTAGCACAGATACGCAGTATTTT. It is translated as CASSVGSSSTDTQYF.

V gene TRBV11-2 combines with J gene TRBJ1-2; 10 nucleotides match TRBD1. The trim removed 2 bases at V and 6 bases at J, leaving 6 bases unmatched. Germline V gene sequence: CDR1 SGHAT, CDR2 FQNNGV. The CDR3 loop spans 15 amino acids. In nucleotides, the CDR3 is TGTGCCAGCAGCTTAAGGGACAGGGGCGATGATGGCTACACCTTC. It encodes CASSLRDRGDDGYTF.

In DNA form, the CDR3 reads TGTGCCAGTAGTTCGGGACAGAACTCCTACGAGCAGTACTTC. This gives the protein CASSSGQNSYEQYF. The V gene is TRBV19, the J gene TRBJ2-7, with TRBD1 identical over 7 bases. J lost 0 bases, V lost 5 bases, and 4 bases had no gene match. Germline lookup yields CDR1 LNHDA and CDR2 SQIVND (reference sequence). This CDR3 is 14 amino acids long.

The V call is TRBV5-4, the J call TRBJ1-2; TRBD1 matches 8 bases. V lost 2 bases to trimming and J lost 0 bases; unmatched junction nucleotides: 6. The CDR3 is 16 residues long. Germline V gene lookup returns CDR1 SGHNT and CDR2 YYREEE (reference sequence). CDR3 nucleotides: TGTGCCAGCAGCTTACCGGGACAGGCACCTAACTATGGCTACACCTTC. Translation gives CASSLPGQAPNYGYTF.